This T cell receptor beta chain is from a study of cytomegalovirus exposure and HLA in healthy donors. Study-level findings and limits: TCR beta chains numbering some 160 were designated cytomegalovirus-associated. A later analysis found most CMV-associated TCR beta chains apparently HLA-restricted.

Concerning this clone itself: Its antigen is not identified.

The CDR3 extends over 18 amino acids. The germline V gene has CDR1 MGHRA and CDR2 YSYEKL. Trimming took 4 bases from V and 1 from J, leaving 22 bases between them. Both 60 Vbeta primers and 13 Jbeta primers went into the PCR. Using immunoSEQ multiplex PCR, the repertoire was profiled, and TCRdb retains in-frame clones only, with some absent. The sample includes about 200,000 clones, over 75% of them seen just once. The sample comprised PBMCs. This TCR was sampled from a boy aged 2 to 10 in good health and CMV-seronegative. V is TRBV4-1 and J is TRBJ2-5; D is perhaps TRBD2 (7 bases). DNA for the CDR3: TGCGCCAGCAGCCGAAACCGAGGGGGGGGGAGGGTCCAAGAGACCCAGTACTTC. Translation gives CASSRNRGGGRVQETQYF.